This T cell receptor beta chain is drawn from a study of tumor-infiltrating lymphocytes in primary liver carcinoma. A primer in the constant region served to generate TCR beta cDNA from about 470 ng of total RNA. ARM-PCR was slightly modified, and three nested multiplex PCR rounds with it gave rise to the TCR beta libraries. Rounds one and two of PCR, each of around 9 cycles, were primed with TRBV1-TRBV30 forward primers and a C-beta reverse primer. TCRdb passed the multiplex PCR reads through MiXCR, listing each CDR3 protein once. Of 20,000 to 25,000 distinct CDR3 sequences in the sample, roughly 72% were seen once. Germline V lookup: CDR1 KGHDR, CDR2 SFDVKD. The CDR3 sequence is 11 residues long. The source material, 20-30 mg of unsorted bulk tissue, was used to co-extract RNA and DNA.

The chain couples TRBV24-1 to TRBJ2-1; D gene ambiguous. The TCR comes from a man in his forties with primary liver carcinoma and hepatitis B virus infection. The sample taken for sequencing was liver tumor tissue from sampling region 1. Subset in this sample: tumor region T1, superior pole. This chain's CDR3 is CVTGTLNEQFF. For the CDR3, the DNA is TGTGTTACCGGAACCCTCAATGAGCAGTTCTTC.